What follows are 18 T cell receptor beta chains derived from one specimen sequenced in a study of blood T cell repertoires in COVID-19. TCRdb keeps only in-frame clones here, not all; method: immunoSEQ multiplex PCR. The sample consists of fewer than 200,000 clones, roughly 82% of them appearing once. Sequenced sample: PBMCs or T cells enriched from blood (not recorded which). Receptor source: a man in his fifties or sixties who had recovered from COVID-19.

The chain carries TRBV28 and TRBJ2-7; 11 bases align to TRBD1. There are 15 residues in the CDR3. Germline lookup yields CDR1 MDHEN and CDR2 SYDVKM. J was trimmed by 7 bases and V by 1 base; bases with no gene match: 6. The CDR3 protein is CASSLSGQGAWEQYF. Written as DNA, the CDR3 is TGTGCCAGCAGTTTATCTGGACAGGGGGCTTGGGAGCAGTACTTC.

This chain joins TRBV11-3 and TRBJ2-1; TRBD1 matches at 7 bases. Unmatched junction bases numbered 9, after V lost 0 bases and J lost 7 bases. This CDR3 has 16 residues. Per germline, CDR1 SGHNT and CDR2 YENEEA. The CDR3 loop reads CASSLDGAGGLNEQFF. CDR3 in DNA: TGTGCCAGCAGCTTAGATGGGGCAGGGGGATTGAATGAGCAGTTCTTC.

CDR3 nucleotides: TGTGCCAGCAGTCCGGGACAGGGGTGGGCTGGAAACACCATATATTTT. Translated, it gives CASSPGQGWAGNTIYF. The rearrangement links TRBV2 to TRBJ1-3, with 10 bases that match TRBD1. This CDR3 is built from 16 residues. The junction had 6 bases not matched to a gene; V was cut back by 5 bases and J by 2 bases. Germline-derived CDR1 and CDR2 are SNHLY and FYNNEI.

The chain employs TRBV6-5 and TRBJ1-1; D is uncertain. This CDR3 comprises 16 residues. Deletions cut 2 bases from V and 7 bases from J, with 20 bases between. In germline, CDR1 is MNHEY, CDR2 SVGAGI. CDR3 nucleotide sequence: TGTGCCAGCAGTTACGTCCGATCCCTAAGACGGGATGAAGCTTTCTTT. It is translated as CASSYVRSLRRDEAFF.

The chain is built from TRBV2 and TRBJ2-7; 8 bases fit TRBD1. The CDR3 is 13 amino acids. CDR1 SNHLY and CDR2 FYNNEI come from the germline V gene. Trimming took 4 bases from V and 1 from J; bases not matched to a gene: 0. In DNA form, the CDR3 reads TGTGCCAGCAGTGGGACAGGGTCCTACGAGCAGTACTTC. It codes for CASSGTGSYEQYF.

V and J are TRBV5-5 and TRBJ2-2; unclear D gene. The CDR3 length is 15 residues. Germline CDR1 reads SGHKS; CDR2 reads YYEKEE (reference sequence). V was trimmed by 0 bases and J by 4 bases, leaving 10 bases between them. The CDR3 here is CASSLDPGFTGELFF. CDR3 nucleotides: TGTGCCAGCAGCTTGGACCCAGGTTTCACCGGGGAGCTGTTTTTT.

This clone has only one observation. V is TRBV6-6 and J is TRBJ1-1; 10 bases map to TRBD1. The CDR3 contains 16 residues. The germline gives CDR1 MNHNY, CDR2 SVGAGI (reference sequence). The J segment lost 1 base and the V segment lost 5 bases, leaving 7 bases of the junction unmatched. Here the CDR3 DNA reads TGTGCCAGCAGTAACCGGGACAGGGGACAGAACACTGAAGCTTTCTTT. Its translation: CASSNRDRGQNTEAFF.

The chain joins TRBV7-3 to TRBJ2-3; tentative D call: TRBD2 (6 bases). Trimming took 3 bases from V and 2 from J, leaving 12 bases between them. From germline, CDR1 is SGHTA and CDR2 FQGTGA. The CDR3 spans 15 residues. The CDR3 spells CASSFSGLTTDTQYF. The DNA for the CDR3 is TGTGCCAGCAGCTTCTCGGGACTCACCACAGATACGCAGTATTTT. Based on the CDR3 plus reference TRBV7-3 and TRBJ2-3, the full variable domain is GAGVSQTPSNKVTEKGKYVELRCDPISGHTALYWYRQSLGQGPEFLIYFQGTGAADDSGLPNDRFFAVRPEGSVSTLKIQRTERGDSAVYLCASSFSGLTTDTQYFGPGTRLTVL.

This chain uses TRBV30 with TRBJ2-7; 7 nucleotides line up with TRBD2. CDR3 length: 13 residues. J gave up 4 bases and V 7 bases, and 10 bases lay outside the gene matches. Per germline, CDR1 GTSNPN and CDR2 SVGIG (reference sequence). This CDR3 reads CASTLPGLYEQYF. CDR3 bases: TGTGCCTCAACACTTCCGGGACTATACGAGCAGTACTTC.

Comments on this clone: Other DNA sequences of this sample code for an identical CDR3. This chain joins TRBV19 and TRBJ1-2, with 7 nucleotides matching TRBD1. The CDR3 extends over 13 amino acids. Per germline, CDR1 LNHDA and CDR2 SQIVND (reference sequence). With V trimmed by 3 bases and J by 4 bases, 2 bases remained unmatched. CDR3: CASSIDRVYGYTF. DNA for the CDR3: TGTGCCAGTAGTATCGACAGGGTCTATGGCTACACCTTC.

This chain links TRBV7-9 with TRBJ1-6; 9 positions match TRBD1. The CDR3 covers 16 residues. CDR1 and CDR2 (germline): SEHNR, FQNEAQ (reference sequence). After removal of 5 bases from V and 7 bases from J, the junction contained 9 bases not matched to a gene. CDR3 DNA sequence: TGTGCCAGCAGCGCCACCCCCGGACAGGGGAATTCACCCCTCCACTTT. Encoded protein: CASSATPGQGNSPLHF.

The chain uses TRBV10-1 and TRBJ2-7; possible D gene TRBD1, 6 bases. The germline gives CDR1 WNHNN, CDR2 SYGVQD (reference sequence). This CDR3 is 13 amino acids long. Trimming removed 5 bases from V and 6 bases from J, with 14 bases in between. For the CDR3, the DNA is TGCGCCAGCAGTCTATCCGGGACATCCGAGCAGTACTTC. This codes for CASSLSGTSEQYF.

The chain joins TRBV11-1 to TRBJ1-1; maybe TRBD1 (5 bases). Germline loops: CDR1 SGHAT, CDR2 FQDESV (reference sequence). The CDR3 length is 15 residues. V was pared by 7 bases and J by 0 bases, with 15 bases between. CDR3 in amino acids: CASTTLPGMNTEAFF. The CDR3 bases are TGTGCCAGCACCACTTTACCAGGGATGAACACTGAAGCTTTCTTT.

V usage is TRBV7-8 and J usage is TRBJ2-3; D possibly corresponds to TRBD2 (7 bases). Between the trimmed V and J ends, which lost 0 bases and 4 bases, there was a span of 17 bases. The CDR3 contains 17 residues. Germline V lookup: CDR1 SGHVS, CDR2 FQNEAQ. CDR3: CASSLAPGGLGSDTQYF. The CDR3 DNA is TGTGCCAGCAGCTTAGCTCCCGGGGGGCTCGGGTCAGATACGCAGTATTTT.

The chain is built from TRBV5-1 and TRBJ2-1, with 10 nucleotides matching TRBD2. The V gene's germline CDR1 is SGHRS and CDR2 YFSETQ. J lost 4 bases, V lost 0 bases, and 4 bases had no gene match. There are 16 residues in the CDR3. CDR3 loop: CASSLEVSGGYNEQFF. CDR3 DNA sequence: TGCGCCAGCAGCTTGGAAGTTAGCGGGGGGTACAATGAGCAGTTCTTC.

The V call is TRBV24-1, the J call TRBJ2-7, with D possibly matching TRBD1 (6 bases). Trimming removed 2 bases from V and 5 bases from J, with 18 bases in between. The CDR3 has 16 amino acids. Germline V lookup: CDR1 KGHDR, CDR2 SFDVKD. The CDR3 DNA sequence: TGTGCCACCAGTGATTCCTCTTCGGCAGGGGTCAACGAGCAGTACTTC. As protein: CATSDSSSAGVNEQYF.

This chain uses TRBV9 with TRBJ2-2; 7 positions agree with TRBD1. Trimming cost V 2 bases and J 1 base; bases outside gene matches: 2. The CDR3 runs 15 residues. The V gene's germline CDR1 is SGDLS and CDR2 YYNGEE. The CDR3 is CASSVTGMNTGELFF. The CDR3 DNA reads TGTGCCAGCAGCGTGACAGGGATGAACACCGGGGAGCTGTTTTTT.

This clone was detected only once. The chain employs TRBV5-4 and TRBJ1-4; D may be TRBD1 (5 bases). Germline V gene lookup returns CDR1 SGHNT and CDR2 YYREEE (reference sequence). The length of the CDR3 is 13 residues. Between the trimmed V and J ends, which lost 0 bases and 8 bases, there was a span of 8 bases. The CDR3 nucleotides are TGTGCCAGCAGCTTGGCTGGGGGGGAAAAACTGTTTTTT. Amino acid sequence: CASSLAGGEKLFF.